Given below is one T cell receptor (beta chain) in context. The data derive from a study of blood T cell repertoires in COVID-19. Study summary: Sites across the United States, Italy and Spain contributed samples from acute and convalescent COVID-19.

The J segment lost 7 bases and the V segment lost 5 bases, leaving 7 bases of the junction unmatched. CDR3 length: 16 residues. Germline V gene lookup returns CDR1 ENHRY and CDR2 SYGVKD. Some clones are missing from TCRdb's copy, which holds only in-frame ones; the method was immunoSEQ multiplex PCR. The table has approximately 36,000 clones, 75% to 90% seen once. The source is a man in his sixties with acute or convalescent COVID-19. Sequencing was performed on peripheral blood. The V and J genes are TRBV10-3 and TRBJ2-2, with 13 bases aligning to TRBD2. For the CDR3, the DNA is TGTGCCATCAGTCCCGGACTAGCGGGAGCGGGCGGGGAGCTGTTTTTT. This gives the protein CAISPGLAGAGGELFF.